These 4 T cell receptor beta chains were all obtained from the same sample, sequenced in a study of T cell responses to AZD1222 COVID-19 vaccine. Measured with immunoSEQ multiplex PCR; TCRdb has only the in-frame clones, and not every one. The data hold around 140,000 clones, with roughly 85% observed a single time. Sequenced here: peripheral blood, sampled 28 days after the second dose of the MenACWY control vaccine. These receptors originate from an adult who received the MenACWY meningococcal vaccine as a control.

The chain has TRBV3-1 (or the pseudogene TRBV3-2) and TRBJ1-3; D remains ambiguous. CDR1 is LGHDT and CDR2 is YNNKEL in the germline V gene (reference sequence). V was clipped by 4 bases and J by 0 bases, with 7 bases between them. The length of the CDR3 is 14 residues. The CDR3 region is CASSLGISGNTIYF. As DNA, the CDR3 is TGTGCCAGCAGCCTCGGGATCTCTGGAAACACCATATATTTT.

The V and J genes are TRBV10-3 and TRBJ2-1, with TRBD2 identical over 14 bases. Per germline, CDR1 ENHRY and CDR2 SYGVKD. The ends lost 7 bases at V and 0 bases at J; junction bases unmatched: 14. The CDR3 is 20 residues long. CDR3 sequence reads: CAITPFSSGTSGSSYNEQFF. CDR3 bases: TGTGCCATCACCCCCTTCTCTTCCGGGACTAGCGGGAGCTCCTACAATGAGCAGTTCTTC.

This clone has just one count. The rearrangement links TRBV3-1 (or the pseudogene TRBV3-2) to TRBJ2-1, with D perhaps given as TRBD1 or TRBD2 (5 bases each). V was pared by 8 bases and J by 10 bases, with 9 bases between. Germline loops: CDR1 LGHDT, CDR2 YNNKEL (reference sequence). CDR3 size: 10 residues. CDR3 residues: CASGWDEQFF. The CDR3 bases are TGTGCCAGCGGTTGGGACGAGCAGTTCTTC.

Only one count was recorded for this clone. CDR3 amino acids: CSAGKGEDYTF. The CDR3 nucleotides read TGCAGTGCCGGGAAGGGGGAAGACTACACCTTC. The gene calls are TRBV20-1 and TRBJ1-2; maybe TRBD1 (6 bases). V gave up 6 bases and J gave up 10 bases, with 15 bases separating them. Germline CDR1 and CDR2: DFQATT and SNEGSKA (reference sequence). This CDR3 has 11 residues.